The entry below describes one TCR beta chain. The antigen it recognizes is unknown. It has no much larger one-base neighbor in the sample; base qualities were not kept. Whole blood was collected in K2EDTA tubes by collaborating institutions according to the institutions' own protocols. For TCRbeta analysis, collaborators shipped samples as frozen whole blood, isolated PBMCs, or DNA extracted from either of those sample types. The immunoSEQ Assay, a bias-controlled multiplex PCR, was used to amplify TCRbeta CDR3 regions from genomic DNA. The original pipeline was this. Within the assay, amplification of reference gene primers was used to estimate how many nucleated cells each sample contained. To quantify the absolute abundance of each unique TCRbeta CDR3 rearrangement, sequence reads were collapsed and filtered. Productive Simpson clonality was computed per sample as the square root of Simpson's diversity index over productive rearrangements. As stored in TCRdb, this immuneACCESS dataset retains in-frame rearrangements with V and J assigned. A fraction of the clones does not appear; measured against another copy, unresolved V genes explain less than half of the discrepancy, and the remainder lacks a known reason. The D gene and trimming were derived from the DNA, and the V and J assignments and clone size from that table. The sample yields hundreds of thousands of clones; less than 90% were counted once. Of the sample, about 2.5% is held by the ten largest clones.

The data were obtained in a study of blood T cell repertoires in COVID-19 (TCRdb year 2020). Notes on the research overall: Collaborator samples came from the United States, Italy and Spain and covered acute and convalescent phases of COVID-19. The prospective study material was composed of cDNA or gDNA derived from T cells, B-cell-depleted T cells, or PBMCs. The dataset comprised deeply sampled blood TCRbeta repertoires from subjects exposed to, actively infected with, or recovered from COVID-19. The repertoires were released in a freely available public database intended as a resource for research on the immune response to SARS-CoV-2. The samples were drawn from the first 160 participants of the ongoing ImmuneRACE study and from 1,254 subjects provided by 6 global collaborators. Nearly every sample came with metadata listing a de-identified subject ID, COVID-19 status, age in years and sex. Where available, HLA class I and class II types were taken from metadata supplied by the sample provider and were not determined by assay-based typing.

Compared with germline, V lacks 0 bases and J lacks 7 bases; bases without a gene match: 4. Per the germline V gene, SGHRS is the CDR1 and YFSETQ is the CDR2. Including the terminal cysteine and phenylalanine, the CDR3 comprises 14 residues. Just the 42-base CDR3 DNA is kept, in frame starting at base 1. General study outcomes and caveats: Clinical and demographic metadata were provided uncurated, with the amount varying by source and participant.

Sequenced input: peripheral blood. Rearrangement joined TRBV5-1 to TRBJ2-7, with 10 bases matching TRBD1. The receptor comes from a woman between 65 and 79 years old with active or convalescent COVID-19. The CDR3 has the sequence CASSLGQGAPEQYF. The nucleotides are TGCGCCAGCAGCTTGGGACAGGGGGCTCCGGAGCAGTACTTC.